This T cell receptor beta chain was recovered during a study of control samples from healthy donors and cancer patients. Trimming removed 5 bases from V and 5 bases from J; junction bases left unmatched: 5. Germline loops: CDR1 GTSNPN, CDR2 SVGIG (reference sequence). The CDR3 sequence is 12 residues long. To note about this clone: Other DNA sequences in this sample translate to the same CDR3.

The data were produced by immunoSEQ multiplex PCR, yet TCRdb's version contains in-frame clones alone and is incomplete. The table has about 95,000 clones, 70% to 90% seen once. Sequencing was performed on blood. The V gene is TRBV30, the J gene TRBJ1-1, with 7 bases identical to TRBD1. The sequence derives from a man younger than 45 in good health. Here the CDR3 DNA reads TGTGCCTGGGACAGGGTTTCGACTGAAGCTTTCTTT. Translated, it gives CAWDRVSTEAFF.